Following are 32 T cell receptor beta chains from one sample sequenced in a study of OX40 agonist ivuxolimab in advanced cancers. TCRdb keeps only in-frame clones here, not all; method: immunoSEQ multiplex PCR. The sample shows about 62,000 clones, around 74% of them seen only once. The sequencing used CD4+ or CD8+ T cells sorted from blood, collected in a trial of the OX40 agonist ivuxolimab. The receptors derive from an adult with an advanced solid tumor such as melanoma, head and neck, liver or kidney cancer.

With regard to this clone: One end of the junction is discordant with germline, which a read error may explain. The chain links TRBV2 to TRBJ2-5; TRBD1 agrees at 7 bases. This CDR3 has 15 amino acids. Germline CDR1 and CDR2: SNHLY and FYNNEI. CDR3 bases: TGTGCCAGCAGGGAAGTACAGGGGTTGGATGAGACCCAGTACTTC. It yields the protein CASREVQGLDETQYF.

This clone was found once. Relative to the germline gene, one junction end is altered; a read error may explain this. Other nucleotide sequences in the sample specify the same CDR3. V and J are TRBV30 and TRBJ1-1; no reliable D call. The CDR3 totals 12 residues. CDR1 and CDR2 (germline): GTSNPN, SVGIG (reference sequence). CDR3 residues: CAWSRVRSEAFF. The DNA for the CDR3 is TGCGCCTGGTCGAGGGTCCGGTCTGAAGCTTTCTTT.

This clone occurred once. V gene TRBV2 combines with J gene TRBJ1-1; D not resolved. Germline CDR1 SNHLY, CDR2 FYNNEI. V dropped 8 bases and J dropped 4 bases, with 11 bases sitting between them. This CDR3 has 12 residues. The CDR3 sequence: CASGLLSTEAFF. The CDR3 region has the DNA TGTGCCAGCGGCCTTTTAAGCACTGAAGCTTTCTTT.

This clone was observed a handful of times. The chain is built from TRBV7-9 and TRBJ2-7, with 9 bases fitting TRBD1. Germline lookup yields CDR1 SEHNR and CDR2 FQNEAQ (reference sequence). Unmatched junction bases numbered 7, after V lost 0 bases and J lost 4 bases. This CDR3 region has 16 residues. The chain's CDR3 is CASSLALGQGRYEQYF. CDR3 in DNA: TGTGCCAGCAGCTTAGCGCTGGGACAGGGCAGATACGAGCAGTACTTC.

This clone was picked up one time. The V call is TRBV6-6, the J call TRBJ2-3, with D perhaps assigned TRBD1 or TRBD2 (5 bases each). This CDR3 region has 14 residues. Germline V gene lookup returns CDR1 MNHNY and CDR2 SVGAGI (reference sequence). Trimming left V 6 bases short and J 1 base short, with 11 bases between. CDR3 nucleotides: TGTGCCAGCAGCGGGGCACCCCGCACAGATACGCAGTATTTT. Amino acid sequence: CASSGAPRTDTQYF.

The chain carries TRBV11-3 and TRBJ2-3, with D unclear. The CDR3 runs 17 residues. Deletions cut 4 bases from V and 0 bases from J, with 17 bases between. Per germline, CDR1 SGHNT and CDR2 YENEEA. This CDR3 is CASSSFGPATSTDTQYF. The CDR3 nucleotides read TGTGCCAGCAGCTCCTTCGGACCAGCTACTAGCACAGATACGCAGTATTTT.

CDR3 region: CSVEGGESINYNEQFF. CDR3 sequence (DNA): TGCAGCGTTGAAGGGGGGGAATCCATAAACTACAATGAGCAGTTCTTC. V usage is TRBV29-1 and J usage is TRBJ2-1, with D maybe TRBD2 (6 bases). Germline CDR1 SQVTM, CDR2 ANQGSEA. The CDR3 is made up of 16 amino acids. V lost 1 base and J lost 3, with 16 bases in between.

The V call is TRBV9, the J call TRBJ2-3; 9 bases agree with TRBD2. The ends lost 2 bases at V and 6 bases at J; junction bases unmatched: 10. CDR3 length equals 16 residues. CDR1 and CDR2 (germline): SGDLS, YYNGEE. This CDR3 is CASSVTAGGAGDTQYF. CDR3 nucleotide sequence: TGTGCCAGCAGCGTTACAGCGGGGGGCGCGGGGGATACGCAGTATTTT.

The chain carries TRBV2 and TRBJ2-7, with 16 bases fitting TRBD2. V was pared by 6 bases and J by 5 bases, with 10 bases of the junction left unmatched. Per germline, CDR1 SNHLY and CDR2 FYNNEI. CDR3 length equals 17 residues. The CDR3 is CASSLSGLAGGPDEQYF. DNA for the CDR3: TGTGCCAGCAGCTTATCGGGACTAGCGGGGGGGCCGGACGAGCAGTACTTC.

Many counts were recorded for this clone. This chain uses TRBV5-1 with TRBJ2-7, with 8 bases identical to TRBD2. The CDR3 spans 16 residues. V lost 1 base, J lost 3 bases, and 9 bases stayed unmatched. Germline V gene data show CDR1 as SGHRS and CDR2 as YFSETQ. As DNA, the CDR3 is TGCGCCAGCAGCTTGTCTGGTACCGCGGGGGGCTACGAGCAGTACTTC. Its protein product is CASSLSGTAGGYEQYF.

The chain has TRBV7-2 and TRBJ2-5; the match to TRBD2 covers 10 bases. The CDR3 extends over 17 amino acids. The J segment lost 4 bases and the V segment lost 1 base, leaving 9 bases of the junction unmatched. Germline-derived CDR1 and CDR2 are SGHTA and FQGNSA. Written as DNA, the CDR3 is TGTGCCAGCAGCTTAGTACTTATTAGCGGGGGGTCAGAGACCCAGTACTTC. Its protein product is CASSLVLISGGSETQYF. Supplemented by reference TRBV7-2 and TRBJ2-5, the full variable domain reads GAGVSQSPSNKVTEKGKDVELRCDPISGHTALYWYRQSLGQGLEFLIYFQGNSAPDKSGLPSDRFSAERTGGSVSTLTIQRTQQEDSAVYLCASSLVLISGGSETQYFGPGTRLLVL.

This clone was observed a few times. This chain uses TRBV10-2 with TRBJ2-7; tentatively, D is TRBD2 (5 bases). The CDR3 contains 13 residues. V was pared by 2 bases and J by 3 bases, with 8 bases between. CDR1 and CDR2 (germline): WSHSY, SAAADI. This CDR3 reads CASSEGLNYEQYF. CDR3 nucleotide sequence: TGCGCCAGCAGTGAGGGACTGAACTACGAGCAGTACTTC.

The chain is built from TRBV5-5 and TRBJ1-3, with D possibly matching TRBD1 (6 bases). The germline gives CDR1 SGHKS, CDR2 YYEKEE (reference sequence). Trimming removed 4 bases from V and 3 bases from J, with 11 bases in between. The CDR3 covers 14 residues. Here the CDR3 reads CASSSTGLGNTIYF. CDR3 DNA: TGTGCCAGCAGCAGTACAGGGCTTGGAAACACCATATATTTT.

The chain links TRBV11-3 to TRBJ2-5, with D possibly matching TRBD1 (5 bases). The germline CDR1 and CDR2 sequences are SGHNT and YENEEA. The CDR3 extends over 17 amino acids. Trimming cost V 2 bases and J 4 bases, with 20 bases left between them. The CDR3 is CASSLRGEEQDGETQYF. In DNA form, the CDR3 reads TGTGCCAGCAGCTTAAGGGGCGAGGAACAGGATGGAGAGACCCAGTACTTC.

This chain uses TRBV6-5 with TRBJ2-2; D gene ambiguous. CDR3 size: 12 residues. The germline V gene has CDR1 MNHEY and CDR2 SVGAGI. V was cut by 6 bases and J by 7 bases, with 9 bases left in between. As DNA, the CDR3 is TGTGCCAGCAGGCCCGTTAGCGGGGAGCTGTTTTTT. It yields the protein CASRPVSGELFF.

The chain has TRBV6-5 and TRBJ2-7; the D is unclear. CDR1 is MNHEY and CDR2 is SVGAGI in the germline V gene. This CDR3 comprises 11 residues. Trimming pared 2 bases from V and 5 bases from J, leaving 4 bases between. This CDR3 reads CASSYGDEQYF. The CDR3 DNA reads as TGTGCCAGCAGTTACGGAGACGAGCAGTACTTC.

The chain carries TRBV27 and TRBJ1-4, with D possibly TRBD1 on 5 matching bases. V shed 11 bases and J shed 8 bases, with 15 bases lying between them. Germline V lookup: CDR1 MNHEY, CDR2 SMNVEV (reference sequence). This CDR3 is built from 12 residues. The CDR3 DNA reads TGTGCCTCCCGGGGGGGGGAAGAAAAACTGTTTTTT. Protein: CASRGGEEKLFF.

The chain carries TRBV7-8 and TRBJ2-5; no clear D gene. With the DNA end fitting TRBJ2-7 better, the J assignment may be wrong. This CDR3 has 14 amino acids. Per germline, CDR1 SGHVS and CDR2 FQNEAQ. CDR3 bases: TGTGCCAGCAGCTTATCAACACCCTCCTACGAGCAGTACTTC. It specifies CASSLSTPSYEQYF.

The sample holds a few counts of this clone. This chain connects TRBV20-1 to TRBJ1-1; no firm D call. The CDR3 loop spans 11 amino acids. Germline V gene lookup returns CDR1 DFQATT and CDR2 SNEGSKA (reference sequence). Trimming removed 5 bases at V and 4 bases at J, with 8 bases between. The CDR3 spells CSASPSTEAFF. The CDR3 coding sequence is TGCAGTGCTTCCCCTTCCACTGAAGCTTTCTTT.

The rearrangement links TRBV6-6 to TRBJ2-1; either TRBD1 or TRBD2 may supply D (6 bases each). The V gene lost 7 bases and the J gene lost 6 bases, with 19 bases spanning the gap. The CDR3 extends over 15 amino acids. CDR1 is MNHNY, CDR2 SVGAGI, per germline (reference sequence). The CDR3 DNA is TGTGCCAGCACACCCGGAGGGGGAGCTGGCAATGAGCAGTTCTTC. Translating gives CASTPGGGAGNEQFF.

The chain is built from TRBV5-1 and TRBJ2-7; a weak D match, TRBD2 (7 bases). Germline CDR1 SGHRS, CDR2 YFSETQ. V was shortened by 2 bases and J by 6 bases, with 12 bases between the two germline ends. CDR3 length: 13 residues. Here the CDR3 DNA reads TGCGCCAGCAGCTTAGACGGGGGGCTCGAGCAGTACTTC. Amino acids: CASSLDGGLEQYF. The entire variable domain, with the rest obtained from reference TRBV5-1 and TRBJ2-7, is as follows: KAGVTQTPRYLIKTRGQQVTLSCSPISGHRSVSWYQQTPGQGLQFLFEYFSETQRNKGNFPGRFSGRQFSNSRSEMNVSTLELGDSALYLCASSLDGGLEQYFGPGTRLTVT.

This chain uses TRBV5-6 with TRBJ2-3, with a possible D match to TRBD1 (5 bases). Trimming shortened V by 4 bases and J by 1 base, and 13 bases separated the two germline ends. CDR1 is SGHDT, CDR2 YYEEEE, per germline. CDR3 length equals 15 residues. CDR3 residues: CASSPRAGRTDTQYF. CDR3 sequence (DNA): TGTGCCAGCAGCCCCCGAGCAGGGCGCACAGATACGCAGTATTTT. The whole variable domain, filled in from reference TRBV5-6 and TRBJ2-3, reads DAGVTQSPTHLIKTRGQQVTLRCSPKSGHDTVSWYQQALGQGPQFIFQYYEEEERQRGNFPDRFSGHQFPNYSSELNVNALLLGDSALYLCASSPRAGRTDTQYFGPGTRLTVL.

The chain links TRBV18 to TRBJ2-3; 12 nucleotides match TRBD1. The V segment lost 2 bases and the J segment 8 bases; nucleotides outside the gene matches: 5. The CDR3 extends over 15 amino acids. The V gene's germline CDR1 is KGHSH and CDR2 LQKENI. CDR3 amino acids: CASSPGTGGAATQYF. CDR3 bases: TGTGCCAGCTCACCAGGGACAGGGGGCGCCGCTACGCAGTATTTT.

This chain joins TRBV5-6 and TRBJ2-3; no definite D call. Germline-derived CDR1 and CDR2 are SGHDT and YYEEEE. This CDR3 spans 13 amino acids. V gave up 0 bases and J gave up 0 bases, with 2 bases separating them. The chain's CDR3 is CASSLGSTDTQYF. The CDR3 DNA follows: TGTGCCAGCAGCTTGGGTAGCACAGATACGCAGTATTTT.

As to this clone: The junction departs from germline at one end; a sequencing error may be responsible. The gene calls are TRBV2 and TRBJ1-2; the D gene is possibly TRBD1 (6 bases). This CDR3 region has 15 residues. CDR1 and CDR2 (germline): SNHLY, FYNNEI. The DNA of the CDR3 is TGTGCCAGCAGCCCCCCCAGAGGACAGCGGGATGGTCGGGCCTTC. This codes for CASSPPRGQRDGRAF.

The V gene is TRBV5-1, the J gene TRBJ2-7, with 9 positions matching TRBD1. Germline V gene sequence: CDR1 SGHRS, CDR2 YFSETQ. J gave up 7 bases and V 0 bases, and 5 bases lay outside the gene matches. The CDR3 totals 14 residues. CDR3 coding DNA: TGCGCCAGCAGCTTGGGACAGGGGGTGAAGGAGCAGTACTTC. Encoded protein: CASSLGQGVKEQYF. Variable domain in full (rest from reference TRBV5-1 and TRBJ2-7): KAGVTQTPRYLIKTRGQQVTLSCSPISGHRSVSWYQQTPGQGLQFLFEYFSETQRNKGNFPGRFSGRQFSNSRSEMNVSTLELGDSALYLCASSLGQGVKEQYFGPGTRLTVT.

The rearrangement uses TRBV6-1 and TRBJ1-3, with D unclear. The CDR3 is made up of 13 amino acids. V shed 2 bases and J shed 7 bases, with 9 bases lying between them. Germline lookup yields CDR1 MNHNS and CDR2 SASEGT. This CDR3 is CASSERGANTIYF. The DNA of the CDR3 is TGTGCCAGCAGTGAACGGGGTGCGAACACCATATATTTT.

The chain couples TRBV5-1 to TRBJ2-3; no definite D call. The V end was cut by 0 bases, the J end by 6 bases, with 11 bases between. Germline V CDR1 and CDR2: SGHRS, YFSETQ. The CDR3 consists of 14 residues. This CDR3 is CASSLDAPWDTQYF. DNA for the CDR3: TGCGCCAGCAGCTTGGATGCCCCCTGGGATACGCAGTATTTT.

The rearrangement joins TRBV27 to TRBJ1-1; 7 bases fit TRBD1. This CDR3 is 14 amino acids long. Looked up from germline, CDR1 is MNHEY and CDR2 is SMNVEV (reference sequence). V lost 3 bases to trimming and J lost 7 bases; unmatched junction nucleotides: 8. The DNA of the CDR3 is TGTGCCAGCAGTTTTATCGGGACAGCCTATGAAGCTTTCTTT. This encodes CASSFIGTAYEAFF.

V and J are TRBV19 and TRBJ2-5; D may match TRBD1 or TRBD2 (6 bases each). V lost 3 bases and J lost 4, with 12 bases in between. The CDR3 runs 14 residues. Germline CDR1 and CDR2: LNHDA and SQIVND (reference sequence). CDR3 loop: CASSMFGGRETQYF. The CDR3 nucleotides read TGTGCCAGTAGTATGTTTGGGGGGCGAGAGACCCAGTACTTC.

This chain links TRBV6-5 with TRBJ2-5, with D perhaps TRBD2 (7 bases). CDR1 is MNHEY, CDR2 SVGAGI, per germline. The germline V and J ends were trimmed by 10 bases and 5 bases, with 14 bases remaining between them. There are 12 residues in the CDR3. CDR3 in amino acids: CATRGARETQYF. The CDR3 nucleotides are TGTGCCACCCGGGGGGCCCGGGAGACCCAGTACTTC.

J is TRBJ1-1 and V is TRBV19; D gene ambiguous. Per germline, CDR1 LNHDA and CDR2 SQIVND (reference sequence). The CDR3 runs 15 residues. V lost 6 bases and J 2 bases, leaving 16 bases between the germline ends. The CDR3 is CASREQALKNTEAFF. CDR3 DNA sequence: TGTGCCAGTAGGGAGCAGGCTTTGAAAAACACTGAAGCTTTCTTT.